One sample yielded the 10 T cell receptor beta chains listed below, sequenced in a study of CD8 T cells in Susac syndrome. Random hexamers served to reverse transcribe roughly 0.5 to 1 ug RNA. Using its own MiXCR run on the immunoSEQ multiplex PCR reads, TCRdb lists one record per CDR3 protein. The repertoire holds roughly 200,000 distinct CDR3 sequences, roughly 95% seen once, with 0.15% to 0.2% in the top ten. Sequencing was done on a sample of CD8+ T cells from PBMCs. These receptor sequences come from a human donor with multiple sclerosis.

This clonotype was observed a single time. This chain links TRBV15 with TRBJ1-1; maybe TRBD1 (6 bases). CDR3 length: 14 residues. Germline V gene lookup returns CDR1 LNHNV and CDR2 YYDKDF (reference sequence). The ends were cut back, 8 bases at V and 4 bases at J, with 17 bases in the middle. CDR3 nucleotides: TGTGCCACCGCTGAAGCAGGGGAGCCCACTGAAGCTTTCTTT. It yields the protein CATAEAGEPTEAFF. The full variable domain, rest sourced from reference TRBV15 and TRBJ1-1, is DAMVIQNPRYQVTQFGKPVTLSCSQTLNHNVMYWYQQKSSQAPKLLFHYYDKDFNNEADTPDNFQSRRPNTSFCFLDIRSPGLGDTAMYLCATAEAGEPTEAFFGQGTRLTVV.

The chain uses TRBV9 and TRBJ2-5; 7 nucleotides align to TRBD1. The CDR3 runs 14 residues. V was pared by 4 bases and J by 5 bases, with 8 bases of the junction left unmatched. CDR1 and CDR2 (germline): SGDLS, YYNGEE. Here the CDR3 reads CASSPRGRGETQYF. CDR3 DNA: TGTGCCAGCAGCCCGAGGGGGCGAGGGGAGACCCAGTACTTC.

The genes are TRBV6-5 and TRBJ2-1; D remains ambiguous. The germline gives CDR1 MNHEY, CDR2 SVGAGI. The V end lost 5 bases, the J end lost 2 bases, and 13 bases lay between the germline ends. The CDR3 extends over 15 amino acids. CDR3 sequence (DNA): TGTGCCAGCAGTAGGGTCGGCTCAACCTACAATGAGCAGTTCTTC. This sequence encodes CASSRVGSTYNEQFF.

V is TRBV7-9 and J is TRBJ2-7, with D perhaps given as TRBD1 or TRBD2 (5 bases each). CDR1 and CDR2 (germline): SEHNR, FQNEAQ (reference sequence). V was pared by 4 bases and J by 0 bases, with 10 bases between. The CDR3 is made up of 14 amino acids. In DNA, the CDR3 is TGTGCCAGCAGCTCGCCGGGACGCTCCTACGAGCAGTACTTC. Amino acid sequence: CASSSPGRSYEQYF.

The CDR3 sequence is CASSPPDLARAQSRYGYTF. CDR3 sequence (DNA): TGTGCCAGCTCACCACCGGATCTTGCTAGGGCCCAGAGTCGATATGGCTACACCTTC. The chain links TRBV18 to TRBJ1-2, with no clear D. Trimming shortened V by 0 bases and J by 5 bases, and 25 bases separated the two germline ends. The CDR3 covers 19 residues. CDR1 and CDR2 from the germline V gene are KGHSH and LQKENI. The entire variable domain, with the rest obtained from reference TRBV18 and TRBJ1-2, is as follows: NAGVMQNPRHLVRRRGQEARLRCSPMKGHSHVYWYRQLPEEGLKFMVYLQKENIIDESGMPKERFSAEFPKEGPSILRIQQVVRGDSAAYFCASSPPDLARAQSRYGYTFGSGTRLTVV.

This clonotype was seen once. This chain uses TRBV6-2 or TRBV6-3 with TRBJ1-2; D might be TRBD1 (5 bases). Trimming shortened V by 4 bases and J by 4 bases, and 7 bases separated the two germline ends. The CDR3 covers 12 residues. In germline, CDR1 is MNHEY, CDR2 SVGEGT. CDR3 sequence (DNA): TGTGCCAGCAGTTGGGGGATCTATGGCTACACCTTC. Amino acid sequence: CASSWGIYGYTF.

The chain couples TRBV14 to TRBJ2-7, with D unclear. Germline loops: CDR1 SGHDN, CDR2 FVKESK. This CDR3 has 11 amino acids. Between the trimmed V and J ends, which lost 3 bases and 3 bases, there was a span of 3 bases. The CDR3 is CASSHYYEQYF. The CDR3 DNA reads as TGTGCCAGCAGCCATTACTACGAGCAGTACTTC.

CDR3 residues: CASSFGSSRVNEQFF. In nucleotides, the CDR3 is TGTGCCAGCAGTTTTGGGTCTAGCAGGGTGAATGAGCAGTTCTTC. The chain carries TRBV6-2 or TRBV6-3 and TRBJ2-1, with D possibly being TRBD1 or TRBD2 (5 bases each). V lost 4 bases to trimming and J lost 7 bases, with 17 bases between them. CDR3 length equals 15 residues. CDR1 and CDR2 (germline): MNHEY, SVGEGT.

The CDR3: CASSLPSTRETQYF. The CDR3 coding sequence is TGTGCCAGCAGCTTGCCCTCTACTCGAGAGACCCAGTACTTC. The chain links TRBV5-6 to TRBJ2-5; D remains unclear. This CDR3 comprises 14 residues. V was shortened by 1 base and J by 4 bases, with 11 bases between the two germline ends. The germline CDR1 and CDR2 sequences are SGHDT and YYEEEE.

V gene TRBV5-4 combines with J gene TRBJ2-1; D could derive from TRBD1 or TRBD2 (5 bases each). The V and J ends lost 3 bases and 6 bases respectively, with 7 bases between them. CDR1 SGHNT and CDR2 YYREEE come from the germline V gene (reference sequence). This CDR3 has 12 amino acids. The CDR3 bases are TGTGCCAGCAGCTGGGACGTCAATGAGCAGTTCTTC. It encodes CASSWDVNEQFF.